What follows describes a single T cell receptor (beta chain). What it binds is not known. The germline V and J ends were trimmed by 4 bases and 1 base, with 7 bases remaining between them. In germline, CDR1 is SNHLY, CDR2 FYNNEI. CDR3 size: 13 residues. The sample belongs to a study of cytomegalovirus exposure and HLA in healthy donors. Study-wide findings and caveats: With further analysis later on, most CMV-associated TCR beta chains appeared HLA-restricted. The productive fraction for most TCR beta V segments was about 90% or about 30% in an earlier analysis. Researchers counted roughly 160 TCR beta chains as cytomegalovirus-associated.

This PCR relied on a set of 60 Vbeta primers and 13 Jbeta primers. TCRdb's table, derived via immunoSEQ multiplex PCR, lists solely in-frame clones and lacks some. The table includes about 200,000 clones, approximately 78% detected once. The J gene is TRBJ1-1, the V gene TRBV2, with a tentative D call TRBD1 (6 bases). The receptor's source is a woman aged 40 to 50 in good health and CMV-seronegative. Sequencing used PBMCs. The CDR3 here is CASSGQENTEAFF. The CDR3 DNA follows: TGTGCCAGCAGTGGACAGGAGAACACTGAAGCTTTCTTT. Supplemented by reference TRBV2 and TRBJ1-1, the full variable domain reads EPEVTQTPSHQVTQMGQEVILRCVPISNHLYFYWYRQILGQKVEFLVSFYNNEISEKSEIFDDQFSVERPDGSNFTLKIRSTKLEDSAMYFCASSGQENTEAFFGQGTRLTVV.